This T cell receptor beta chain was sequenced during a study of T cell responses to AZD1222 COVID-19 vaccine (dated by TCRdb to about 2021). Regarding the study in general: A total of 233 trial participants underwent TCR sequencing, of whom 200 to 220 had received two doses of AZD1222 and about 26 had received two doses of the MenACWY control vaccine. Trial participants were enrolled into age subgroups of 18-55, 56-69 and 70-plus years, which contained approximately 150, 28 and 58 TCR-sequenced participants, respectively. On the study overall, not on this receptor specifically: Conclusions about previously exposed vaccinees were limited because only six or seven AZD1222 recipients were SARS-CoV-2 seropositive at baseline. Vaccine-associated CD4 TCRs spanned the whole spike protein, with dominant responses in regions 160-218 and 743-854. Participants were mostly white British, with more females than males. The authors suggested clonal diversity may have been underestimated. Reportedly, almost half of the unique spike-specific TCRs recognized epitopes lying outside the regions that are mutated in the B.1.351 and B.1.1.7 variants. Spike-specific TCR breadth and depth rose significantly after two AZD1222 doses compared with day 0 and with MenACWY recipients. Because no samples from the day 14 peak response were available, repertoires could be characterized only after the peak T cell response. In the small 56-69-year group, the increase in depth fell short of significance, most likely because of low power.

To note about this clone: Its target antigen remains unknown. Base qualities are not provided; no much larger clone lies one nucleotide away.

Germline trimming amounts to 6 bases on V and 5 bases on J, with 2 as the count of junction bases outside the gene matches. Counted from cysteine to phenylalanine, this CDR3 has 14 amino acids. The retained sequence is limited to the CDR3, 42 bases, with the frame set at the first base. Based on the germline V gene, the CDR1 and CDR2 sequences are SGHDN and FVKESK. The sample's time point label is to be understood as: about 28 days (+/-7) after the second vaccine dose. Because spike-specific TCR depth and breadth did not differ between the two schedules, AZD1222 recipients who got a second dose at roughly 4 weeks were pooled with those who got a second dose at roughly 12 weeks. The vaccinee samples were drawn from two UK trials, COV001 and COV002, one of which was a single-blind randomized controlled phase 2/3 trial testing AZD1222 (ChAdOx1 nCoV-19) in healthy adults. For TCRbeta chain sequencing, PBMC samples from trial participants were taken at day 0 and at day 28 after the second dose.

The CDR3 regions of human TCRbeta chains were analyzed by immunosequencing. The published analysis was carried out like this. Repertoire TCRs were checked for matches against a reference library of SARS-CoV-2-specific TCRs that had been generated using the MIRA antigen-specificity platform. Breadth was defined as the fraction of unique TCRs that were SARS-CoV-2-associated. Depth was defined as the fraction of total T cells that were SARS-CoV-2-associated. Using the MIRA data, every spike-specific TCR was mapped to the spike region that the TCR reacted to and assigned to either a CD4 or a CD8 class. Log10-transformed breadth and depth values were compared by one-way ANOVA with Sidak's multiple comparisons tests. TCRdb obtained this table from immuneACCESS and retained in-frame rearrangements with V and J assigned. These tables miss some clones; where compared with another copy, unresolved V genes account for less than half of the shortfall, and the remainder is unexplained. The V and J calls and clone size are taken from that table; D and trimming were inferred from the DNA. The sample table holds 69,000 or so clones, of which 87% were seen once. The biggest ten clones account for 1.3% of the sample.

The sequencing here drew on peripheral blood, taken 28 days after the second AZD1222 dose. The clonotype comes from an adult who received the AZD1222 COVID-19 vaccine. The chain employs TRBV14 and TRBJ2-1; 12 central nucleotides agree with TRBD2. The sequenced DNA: TGTGCCAGCAGTGGACTAGCGGGACACAATGAGCAGTTCTTC. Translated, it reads CASSGLAGHNEQFF. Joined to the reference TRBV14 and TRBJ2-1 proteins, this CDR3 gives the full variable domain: EAGVTQFPSHSVIEKGQTVTLRCDPISGHDNLYWYRRVMGKEIKFLLHFVKESKQDESGMPNNRFLAERTGGTYSTLKVQPAELEDSGVYFCASSGLAGHNEQFFGPGTRLTVL.